By its share, the clone carrying this T cell receptor beta chain is medium-sized. The target antigen is unknown. There were no patients who had received any treatment before thyroid surgery. This specimen comes from a study of metastatic and nonmetastatic thyroid tumors. Study-level information: Repertoires of blood and of tissue (tumor or nodule) from malignant and benign thyroid patients were compared.

The CDR3 totals 16 residues. Losses at the gene ends were 3 bases for V and 0 bases for J; bases not matched to a gene: 3. Germline V CDR1 and CDR2: SGHAT, FQNNGV. In the original processing: Clinicopathological groups differed in CDR3, with these differences serving to build a distant-metastasis classifier for papillary thyroid cancer. TCRdb reprocessed the PCR reads using MiXCR. What appears here as the V and J calls and clone size reflects TCRdb's work, not the paper's. The data show approximately 15,000 clones, roughly a quarter seen once. Study-level findings and limits: Relative to benign nodules, malignant thyroid tumors were reportedly characterized by significantly elevated TCR beta diversity in blood and tumor.

The sequence was collected from a female donor with papillary thyroid cancer or a benign thyroid nodule (not recorded which). Some clones in this sample may be carry-over from other donors' samples. Sequences were obtained from tumor tissue. The chain joins TRBV11-2 to TRBJ2-7, with 12 bases aligning to TRBD2. CDR3 in amino acids: CASSLTSGSTSYEQYF. CDR3 DNA: TGTGCCAGCAGCTTGACTAGCGGGAGTACCTCCTACGAGCAGTACTTC. Using reference TRBV11-2 and TRBJ2-7 for the parts outside the CDR3, the full variable domain is EAGVAQSPRYKIIEKRQSVAFWCNPISGHATLYWYQQILGQGPKLLIQFQNNGVVDDSQLPKDRFSAERLKGVDSTLKIQPAKLEDSAVYLCASSLTSGSTSYEQYFGPGTRLTVT.